The clone carrying this TCR beta chain came up once. The record originates from a study of blood T cell repertoires in COVID-19. Study-wide background: COVID-19 samples from acute and convalescent phases originated in the United States, Italy and Spain. Nucleic acid was either cDNA or gDNA, and it came from T cells, B-cell-depleted T cells, or PBMCs.

There are 15 residues in the CDR3. V shed 5 bases and J shed 1 base, with 9 bases lying between them. Germline V lookup: CDR1 SEHNR, CDR2 FQNEAQ (reference sequence). As originally analysed: Quantification of nucleated cells was approximated via reference gene primer amplification. Some clones are missing from TCRdb's copy, which holds only in-frame ones; the method was immunoSEQ multiplex PCR. V and J calls and clone size are those listed in that table; D and trimming were worked out from the DNA. Altogether about 140,000 clones are present, roughly 80% being singletons, with the ten largest covering around 8%.

V is TRBV7-9 and J is TRBJ2-6, with a tentative D call TRBD1 (6 bases). Source material: peripheral blood. The sequence was obtained from a human donor in a cohort sampled during active COVID-19. Here the CDR3 reads CASSAGQSGANVLTF. The CDR3 region has the DNA TGTGCCAGCAGCGCTGGACAGTCTGGGGCCAACGTCCTGACTTTC. The full variable domain, its missing parts supplied by reference TRBV7-9 and TRBJ2-6, is DTGVSQNPRHKITKRGQNVTFRCDPISEHNRLYWYRQTLGQGPEFLTYFQNEAQLEKSRLLSDRFSAERPKGSFSTLEIQRTEQGDSAMYLCASSAGQSGANVLTFGAGSRLTVL.